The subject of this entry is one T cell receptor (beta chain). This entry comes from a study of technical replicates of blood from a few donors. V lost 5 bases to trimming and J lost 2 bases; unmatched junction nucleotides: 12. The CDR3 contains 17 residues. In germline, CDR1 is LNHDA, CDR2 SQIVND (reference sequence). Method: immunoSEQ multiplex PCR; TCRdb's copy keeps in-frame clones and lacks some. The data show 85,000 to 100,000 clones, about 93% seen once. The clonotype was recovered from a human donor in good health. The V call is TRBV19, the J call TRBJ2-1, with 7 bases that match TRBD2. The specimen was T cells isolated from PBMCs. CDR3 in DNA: TGTGCCAGTAGTCCAGATACCGGGACTACGACCTACAATGAGCAGTTCTTC. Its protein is CASSPDTGTTTYNEQFF.